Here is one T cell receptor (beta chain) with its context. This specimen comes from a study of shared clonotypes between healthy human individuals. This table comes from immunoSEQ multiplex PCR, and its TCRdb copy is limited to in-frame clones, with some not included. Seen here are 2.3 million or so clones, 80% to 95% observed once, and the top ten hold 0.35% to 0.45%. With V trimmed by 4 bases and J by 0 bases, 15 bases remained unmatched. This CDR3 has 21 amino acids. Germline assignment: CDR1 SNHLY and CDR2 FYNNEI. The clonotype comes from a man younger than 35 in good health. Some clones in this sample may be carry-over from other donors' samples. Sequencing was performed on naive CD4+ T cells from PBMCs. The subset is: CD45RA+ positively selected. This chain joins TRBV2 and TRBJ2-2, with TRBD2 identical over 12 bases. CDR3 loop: CASSGADPFLAGGPNTGELFF. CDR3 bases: TGTGCCAGCAGTGGGGCGGACCCCTTTCTAGCGGGAGGGCCGAACACCGGGGAGCTGTTTTTT.